This T cell receptor beta chain originates from a study of tumor-infiltrating lymphocytes in primary liver carcinoma. In the study overall: Between roughly 4.2 and 11 cm across, the tumors were all of stage T1-T3 N0M0. Whole-study findings and limits: The study found a significantly higher top-250-clone fraction in tumors than in blood (p = 0.039).

Concerning this clonotype itself: Antigen unknown. An end of the junction does not agree with germline; a read error may underlie this.

Priming with a constant-region primer yielded TCR beta cDNA from 400 to 500 ng total RNA. Sequencing libraries for TCR beta derived from three nested multiplex PCR rounds that used slightly modified ARM-PCR. It was with TRBV1-TRBV30 forward primers and a C-beta reverse primer that the first two PCR rounds were run, at around 9 cycles each. TCRdb re-analysed the multiplex PCR reads in MiXCR, keeping a single row per CDR3 protein. The table lists about 210,000 distinct CDR3 sequences, 65% of them singletons. CDR3 length equals 14 residues. CDR1 is SGHAT, CDR2 FQNNGV, per germline. The study extracted blood RNA from unsorted whole blood and also extracted germline DNA. Investigators obtained 4 to 5 milliliters of peripheral blood ahead of surgery.

The sequencing sample was made of peripheral blood. The chain joins TRBV11-2 to TRBJ2-5; D gene ambiguous. The receptor's source is a woman aged 55-69 years with primary liver carcinoma and hepatitis B virus infection. The CDR3 DNA reads TGTACCAGCAGCTTCTACCAGACGGGAGAGACCCAGTACTTC. Translation gives CTSSFYQTGETQYF.